Each of the 22 T cell receptor beta chains below was sequenced from the same sample in a study of T cell repertoires in cytomegalovirus infection. From the reads, TCRdb called clonotypes with MiXCR, one entry per CDR3 protein. This repertoire shows around 750,000 distinct CDR3 sequences, 30% to 35% found once; its top ten account for 9.5% to 15%. Their recognized antigens are unknown. The specimen comprised cultured CD8+ T cells from PBMCs, sampled from culture after CMV antigen stimulation. The receptor set was obtained from a human donor in good health (CMV status not recorded). Some clones in this sample may be carry-over from other donors' samples.

At least ten counts were recorded for this clonotype. The chain couples TRBV7-2 to TRBJ2-3, with D unclear. The ends were cut back, 0 bases at V and 2 bases at J, with 15 bases in the middle. Per germline, CDR1 SGHTA and CDR2 FQGNSA. CDR3 size: 17 residues. Here the CDR3 reads CASSLAVGSANTDTQYF. The CDR3 DNA sequence: TGTGCCAGCAGCTTAGCGGTGGGATCGGCAAACACAGATACGCAGTATTTT. The entire variable domain, with the rest obtained from reference TRBV7-2 and TRBJ2-3, is as follows: GAGVSQSPSNKVTEKGKDVELRCDPISGHTALYWYRQSLGQGLEFLIYFQGNSAPDKSGLPSDRFSAERTGGSVSTLTIQRTQQEDSAVYLCASSLAVGSANTDTQYFGPGTRLTVL.

V usage is TRBV29-1 and J usage is TRBJ1-2, with TRBD1 matching over 9 bases. With 7 bases clipped from V and 7 bases from J, the junction kept 7 bases outside the gene matches. The CDR3 sequence is 12 residues long. The germline gives CDR1 SQVTM, CDR2 ANQGSEA. CDR3 loop: CSGDTGGGGYTF. CDR3 DNA: TGCAGCGGAGATACAGGGGGCGGTGGCTACACCTTC.

The chain carries TRBV10-3 and TRBJ1-2; D unclear. Germline lookup yields CDR1 ENHRY and CDR2 SYGVKD. The CDR3 has 16 amino acids. The V and J ends lost 3 bases and 4 bases respectively, with 18 bases between them. As DNA, the CDR3 is TGTGCCATCAGTGATCCAGAGGTGGCAGGCTCCTATGGCTACACCTTC. Encoded protein: CAISDPEVAGSYGYTF.

Points on this clonotype: Germline is not matched at one junction end, which may reflect a read error. The J gene is TRBJ2-3, the V gene TRBV7-6; 7 bases align to TRBD1. The CDR3 is 14 residues long. CDR1 is SGHVS and CDR2 is FNYEAQ in the germline V gene. The CDR3 region has the DNA TGTGCCAGCAGCTTAGGAGCAGGGACAGATACGCAGGATTTT. Translating gives CASSLGAGTDTQDF.

In this sample, this clonotype turned up a few times. The V gene is TRBV7-9, the J gene TRBJ2-3; unclear D gene. CDR1 and CDR2 (germline): SEHNR, FQNEAQ (reference sequence). V gave up 4 bases and J gave up 0 bases, with 38 bases separating them. CDR3 length: 24 amino acids. CDR3 in DNA: TGTGCCAGCAGCTCCCCCTTGAACTACGACCATGGCGCGCCCCAATCCCGGAGCACAGATACGCAGTATTTT. Translated: CASSSPLNYDHGAPQSRSTDTQYF.

The chain recombines TRBV9 with TRBJ2-4; possibly TRBD2 for D (5 bases). The CDR3 is made up of 15 amino acids. The germline gives CDR1 SGDLS, CDR2 YYNGEE. The V gene lost 0 bases and the J gene lost 8 bases, with 15 bases spanning the gap. The CDR3 region has the DNA TGTGCCAGCAGCGTAGAACAAAGCGGAGAGGACATTCAGTACTTC. It specifies CASSVEQSGEDIQYF.

The chain has TRBV27 and TRBJ1-2, with D uncertain. V lost 4 bases, J lost 4 bases, and 13 bases lay in between. Germline V CDR1 and CDR2: MNHEY, SMNVEV (reference sequence). This CDR3 is 14 amino acids long. The DNA of the CDR3 is TGTGCCAGCAGTTCCCGGGGTGCTGGCTATGGCTACACCTTC. It is translated as CASSSRGAGYGYTF.

This clonotype appeared many times. The chain joins TRBV7-9 to TRBJ1-1, with D tentatively TRBD1 (6 bases). With 2 bases removed from V and 3 bases from J, the gap between germline ends came to 10 bases. This CDR3 comprises 14 residues. The germline gives CDR1 SEHNR, CDR2 FQNEAQ (reference sequence). The CDR3 bases are TGTGCCAGCAGCTTAAGGGGGGGCGACACTGAAGCTTTCTTT. Translation: CASSLRGGDTEAFF.

The chain employs TRBV6-7 and TRBJ1-1; D is uncertain. TRBV6-7 is an ORF for which the function is uncertain. The CDR3 extends over 17 amino acids. Trimming removed 0 bases at V and 3 bases at J, with 17 bases between. In DNA form, the CDR3 reads TGTGCCAGCAGTTACTCGACGGTTAGGTTGTCTTACACTGAAGCTTTCTTT. Translating gives CASSYSTVRLSYTEAFF.

The sample holds a few counts of this clonotype. CDR3 amino acids: CASSPRGGWTEAFF. The CDR3 coding sequence is TGTGCCAGTAGTCCCCGGGGAGGGTGGACTGAAGCTTTCTTT. The V call is TRBV19, the J call TRBJ1-1; D not resolved. The ends were cut back, 5 bases at V and 5 bases at J, with 15 bases in the middle. Looked up from germline, CDR1 is LNHDA and CDR2 is SQIVND (reference sequence). The CDR3 sequence is 14 residues long.

In this sample, this clonotype turned up a few times. The chain combines TRBV6-6 with TRBJ2-1; 10 bases map to TRBD1. The junction had 6 bases not matched to a gene; V was cut back by 5 bases and J by 8 bases. The CDR3 contains 14 residues. Germline V gene lookup returns CDR1 MNHNY and CDR2 SVGAGI (reference sequence). CDR3 loop: CASSMKTGGDEQFF. CDR3 nucleotides: TGTGCCAGCAGTATGAAGACAGGGGGCGATGAGCAGTTCTTC.

A note on this clonotype: This is likely a read error, given that the CDR3 carries no conserved phenylalanine or tryptophan at its end. V gene TRBV24-1 combines with J gene TRBJ2-1; D not resolved. Germline V gives CDR1 KGHDR, CDR2 SFDVKD. Trimming left V 3 bases short and J 5 bases short, with 10 bases between. CDR3 length: 14 amino acids. CDR3 DNA: TGTGCCACCAGTGATAAATGGCCAAACAATGAGCAGTTCGTC. This codes for CATSDKWPNNEQFV.

The chain recombines TRBV28 with TRBJ1-6; no clear D gene. This CDR3 contains 15 residues. The germline V and J ends were trimmed by 2 bases and 3 bases, with 8 bases remaining between them. CDR1 is MDHEN and CDR2 is SYDVKM in the germline V gene. The CDR3 here is CASSLDGLYNSPLHF. The CDR3 region has the DNA TGTGCCAGCAGTTTAGACGGACTCTATAATTCACCCCTCCACTTT.

Ten or more counts support this clonotype. This chain uses TRBV7-6 with TRBJ2-3; 8 bases fit TRBD2. The germline V gene encodes CDR1 SGHVS and CDR2 FNYEAQ. V gave up 1 base and J gave up 1 base; unmatched junction bases: 7. The CDR3 sequence is 17 residues long. The CDR3 sequence is CASSLVSGTRGTDTQYF. The DNA for the CDR3 is TGTGCCAGCAGCTTAGTCTCCGGGACTAGGGGCACAGATACGCAGTATTTT.

The chain uses TRBV5-4 and TRBJ2-3; TRBD1 matches at 7 bases. The CDR3 sequence is 15 residues long. The junction had 8 bases not matched to a gene; V was cut back by 4 bases and J by 3 bases. Per germline, CDR1 SGHNT and CDR2 YYREEE (reference sequence). CDR3 loop: CASSRSGTETDTQYF. The CDR3 DNA follows: TGTGCCAGCAGCAGATCCGGGACAGAAACAGATACGCAGTATTTT.

This clonotype was observed a handful of times. This chain joins TRBV27 and TRBJ2-5; possible D gene TRBD1, 6 bases. This CDR3 has 13 residues. The V gene's germline CDR1 is MNHEY and CDR2 SMNVEV (reference sequence). The ends were cut back, 8 bases at V and 1 base at J, with 11 bases in the middle. Written as DNA, the CDR3 is TGTGCCAGCCAGGGGCACCTCCAAGAGACCCAGTACTTC. Protein: CASQGHLQETQYF.

This clonotype was seen once. The chain couples TRBV9 to TRBJ2-2; D remains unclear. CDR1 and CDR2 (germline): SGDLS, YYNGEE. This CDR3 has 11 amino acids. The V gene lost 4 bases and the J gene lost 9 bases, with 7 bases spanning the gap. The CDR3 bases are TGTGCCAGCAGCCCAAATCGGGAGCTGTTTTTT. Translating gives CASSPNRELFF.

This sequence joins TRBV12-3 or TRBV12-4 and TRBJ1-6; tentative D call: TRBD1 (5 bases). This CDR3 spans 14 amino acids. V shed 2 bases and J shed 7 bases, with 9 bases lying between them. In DNA, the CDR3 is TGTGCCAGCAGTTTACGGGGGAGGAATTCACCCCTCCACTTT. This codes for CASSLRGRNSPLHF.

In this sample, this clonotype turned up a few times. The chain combines TRBV7-9 with TRBJ2-2; D may be TRBD1 or TRBD2 (5 bases each). Germline V gene data show CDR1 as SEHNR and CDR2 as FQNEAQ (reference sequence). The CDR3 is 16 residues long. The V and J ends lost 1 base and 0 bases respectively, with 9 bases between them. The CDR3 region is CASSLVGDPNTGELFF. For the CDR3, the DNA is TGTGCCAGCAGCTTAGTGGGGGATCCGAACACCGGGGAGCTGTTTTTT.

Only a few counts were recorded for this clonotype. The chain combines TRBV7-9 with TRBJ2-5; the D is unclear. The germline CDR1 and CDR2 sequences are SEHNR and FQNEAQ (reference sequence). V lost 1 base to trimming and J lost 10 bases, with 10 bases between them. This CDR3 spans 12 amino acids. CDR3 sequence: CASSLVTPGQYF. For the CDR3, the DNA is TGTGCCAGCAGCTTAGTGACTCCGGGCCAGTACTTC.

This clonotype was detected only a few times. The V and J genes are TRBV2 and TRBJ2-2; the D gene is possibly TRBD1 (6 bases). The CDR3 spans 12 residues. V lost 10 bases to trimming and J lost 3 bases, with 9 bases between them. CDR1 is SNHLY and CDR2 is FYNNEI in the germline V gene. CDR3 DNA sequence: TGTGCCACCCAGGGGTACACCGGGGAGCTGTTTTTT. Its translation: CATQGYTGELFF.

This clonotype was picked up one time. The V and J genes are TRBV12-3 or TRBV12-4 and TRBJ1-2; D uncertain. CDR3 length: 14 amino acids. Trimming removed 3 bases at V and 5 bases at J, with 13 bases between. CDR3 amino acids: CASSFDTPFYGYTF. As DNA, the CDR3 is TGTGCCAGCAGTTTTGACACCCCGTTTTATGGCTACACCTTC.